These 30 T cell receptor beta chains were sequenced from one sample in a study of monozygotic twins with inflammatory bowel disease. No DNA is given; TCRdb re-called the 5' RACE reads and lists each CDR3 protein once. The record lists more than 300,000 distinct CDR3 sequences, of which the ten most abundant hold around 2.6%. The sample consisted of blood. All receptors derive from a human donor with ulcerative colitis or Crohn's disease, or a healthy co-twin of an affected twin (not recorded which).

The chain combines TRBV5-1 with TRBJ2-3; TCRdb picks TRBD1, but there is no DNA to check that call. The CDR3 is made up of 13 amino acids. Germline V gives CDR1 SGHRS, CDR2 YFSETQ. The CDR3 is CASGTVVTDTQYF.

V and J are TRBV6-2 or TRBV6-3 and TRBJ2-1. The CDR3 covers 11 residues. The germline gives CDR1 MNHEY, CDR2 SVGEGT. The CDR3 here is CASLYYNKQFF.

The CDR3 loop reads CASSDSEKLFF. The chain carries TRBV25-1 and TRBJ1-4. CDR1 is MGHDK and CDR2 is SYGVNS in the germline V gene. The CDR3 sequence is 11 residues long.

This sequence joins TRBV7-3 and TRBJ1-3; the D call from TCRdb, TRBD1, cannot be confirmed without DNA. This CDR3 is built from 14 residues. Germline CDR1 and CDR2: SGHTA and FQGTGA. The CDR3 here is CASSLSTGGNTIYF.

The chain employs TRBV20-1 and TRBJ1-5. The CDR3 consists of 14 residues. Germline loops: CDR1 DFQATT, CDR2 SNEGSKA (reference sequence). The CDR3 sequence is CSARVGGLHQPQHF.

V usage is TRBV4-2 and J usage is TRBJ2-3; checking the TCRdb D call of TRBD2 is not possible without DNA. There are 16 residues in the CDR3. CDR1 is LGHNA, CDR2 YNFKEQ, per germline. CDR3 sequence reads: CASSQDRRIGPDTQYF.

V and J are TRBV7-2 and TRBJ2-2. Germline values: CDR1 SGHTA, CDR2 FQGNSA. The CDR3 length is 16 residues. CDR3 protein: CASSPAAWANTGELFF.

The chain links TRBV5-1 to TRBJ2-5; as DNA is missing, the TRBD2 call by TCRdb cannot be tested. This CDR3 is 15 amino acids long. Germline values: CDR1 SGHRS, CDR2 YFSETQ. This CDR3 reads CASSVLPSGEETQYF.

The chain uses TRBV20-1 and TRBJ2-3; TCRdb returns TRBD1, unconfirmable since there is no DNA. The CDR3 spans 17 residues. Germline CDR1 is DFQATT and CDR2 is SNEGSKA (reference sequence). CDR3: CSARGTLAGGTTDTQYF.

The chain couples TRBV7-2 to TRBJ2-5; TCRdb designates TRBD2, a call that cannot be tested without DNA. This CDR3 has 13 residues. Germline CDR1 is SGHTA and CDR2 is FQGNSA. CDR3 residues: CASSLGDIKGLYF. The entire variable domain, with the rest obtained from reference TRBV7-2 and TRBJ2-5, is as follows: GAGVSQSPSNKVTEKGKDVELRCDPISGHTALYWYRQSLGQGLEFLIYFQGNSAPDKSGLPSDRFSAERTGGSVSTLTIQRTQQEDSAVYLCASSLGDIKGLYFGPGTRLLVL.

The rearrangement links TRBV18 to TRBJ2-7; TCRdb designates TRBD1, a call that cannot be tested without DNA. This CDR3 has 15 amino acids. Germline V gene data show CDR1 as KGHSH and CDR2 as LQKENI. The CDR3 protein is CASSPAAGGGYEQYF.

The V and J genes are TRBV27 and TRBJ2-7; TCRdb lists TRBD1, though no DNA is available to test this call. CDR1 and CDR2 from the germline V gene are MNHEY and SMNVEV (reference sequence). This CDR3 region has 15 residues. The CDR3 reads CASRISGQGHYEQYF.

CDR3 sequence: CASSLIGVAEQFF. This chain links TRBV27 with TRBJ2-1; TCRdb's D call of TRBD1 is untestable without DNA. The V gene's germline CDR1 is MNHEY and CDR2 SMNVEV (reference sequence). There are 13 residues in the CDR3.

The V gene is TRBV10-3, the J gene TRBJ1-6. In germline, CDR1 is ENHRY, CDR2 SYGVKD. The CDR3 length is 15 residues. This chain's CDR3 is CAISPQLGSYSPLHF.

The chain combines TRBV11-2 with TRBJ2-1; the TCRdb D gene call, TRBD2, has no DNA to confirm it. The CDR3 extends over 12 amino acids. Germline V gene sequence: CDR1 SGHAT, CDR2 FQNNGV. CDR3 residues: CASSPLGNEQFF.

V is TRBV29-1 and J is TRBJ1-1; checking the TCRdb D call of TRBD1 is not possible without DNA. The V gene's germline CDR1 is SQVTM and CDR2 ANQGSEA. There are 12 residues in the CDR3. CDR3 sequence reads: CSVDRVNTEAFF. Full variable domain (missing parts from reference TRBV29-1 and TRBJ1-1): SAVISQKPSRDICQRGTSLTIQCQVDSQVTMMFWYRQQPGQSLTLIATANQGSEATYESGFVIDKFPISRPNLTFSTLTVSNMSPEDSSIYLCSVDRVNTEAFFGQGTRLTVV.

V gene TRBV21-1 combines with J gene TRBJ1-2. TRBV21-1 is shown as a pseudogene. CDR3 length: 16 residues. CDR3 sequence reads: CASSKEGAWANYGCTF.

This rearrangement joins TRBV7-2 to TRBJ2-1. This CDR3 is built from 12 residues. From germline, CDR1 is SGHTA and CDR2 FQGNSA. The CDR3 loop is CASSFTYNEQFF.

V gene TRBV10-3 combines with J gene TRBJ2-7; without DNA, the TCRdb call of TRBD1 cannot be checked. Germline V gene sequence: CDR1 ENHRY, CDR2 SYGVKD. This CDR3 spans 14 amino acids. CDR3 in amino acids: CAINDGAGINEQYF.

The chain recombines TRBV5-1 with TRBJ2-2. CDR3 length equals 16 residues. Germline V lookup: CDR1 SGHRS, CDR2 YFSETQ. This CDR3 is CASSPPGRANTGELFF. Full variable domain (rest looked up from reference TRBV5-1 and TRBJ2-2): KAGVTQTPRYLIKTRGQQVTLSCSPISGHRSVSWYQQTPGQGLQFLFEYFSETQRNKGNFPGRFSGRQFSNSRSEMNVSTLELGDSALYLCASSPPGRANTGELFFGEGSRLTVL.

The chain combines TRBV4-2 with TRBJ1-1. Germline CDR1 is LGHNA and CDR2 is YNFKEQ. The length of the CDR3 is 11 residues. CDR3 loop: CASSQGIEAFF.

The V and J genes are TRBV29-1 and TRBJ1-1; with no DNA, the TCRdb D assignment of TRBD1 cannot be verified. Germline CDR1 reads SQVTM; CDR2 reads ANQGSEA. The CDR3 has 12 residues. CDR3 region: CSVQQGDTEAFF. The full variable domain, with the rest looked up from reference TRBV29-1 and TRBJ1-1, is SAVISQKPSRDICQRGTSLTIQCQVDSQVTMMFWYRQQPGQSLTLIATANQGSEATYESGFVIDKFPISRPNLTFSTLTVSNMSPEDSSIYLCSVQQGDTEAFFGQGTRLTVV.

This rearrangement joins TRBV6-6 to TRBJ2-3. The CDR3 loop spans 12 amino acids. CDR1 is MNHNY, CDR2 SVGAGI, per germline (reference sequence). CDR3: CASTEHSDTQYF.

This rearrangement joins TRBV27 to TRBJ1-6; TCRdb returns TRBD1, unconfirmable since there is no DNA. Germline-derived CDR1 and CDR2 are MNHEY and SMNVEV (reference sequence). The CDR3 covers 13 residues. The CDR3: CASSFQGVSPLHF.

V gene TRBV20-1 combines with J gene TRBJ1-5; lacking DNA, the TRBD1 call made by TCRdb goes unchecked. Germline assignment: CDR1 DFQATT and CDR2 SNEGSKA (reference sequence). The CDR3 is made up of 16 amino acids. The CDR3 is CSARGVEGNSNQPQHF.

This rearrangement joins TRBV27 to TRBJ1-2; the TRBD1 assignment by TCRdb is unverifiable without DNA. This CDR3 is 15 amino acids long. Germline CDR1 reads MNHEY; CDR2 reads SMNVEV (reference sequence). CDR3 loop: CASSLYLDRGYGYTF.

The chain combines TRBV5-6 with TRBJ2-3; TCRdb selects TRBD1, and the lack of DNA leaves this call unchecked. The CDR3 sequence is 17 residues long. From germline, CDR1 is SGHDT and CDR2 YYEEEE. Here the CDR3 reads CASSWGTGPPSTDTQYF.

CDR3 amino acids: CASIPRQGRTGELFF. The chain joins TRBV19 to TRBJ2-2; with no DNA, the TCRdb D assignment of TRBD1 cannot be verified. CDR1 LNHDA and CDR2 SQIVND come from the germline V gene (reference sequence). The CDR3 length is 15 residues.

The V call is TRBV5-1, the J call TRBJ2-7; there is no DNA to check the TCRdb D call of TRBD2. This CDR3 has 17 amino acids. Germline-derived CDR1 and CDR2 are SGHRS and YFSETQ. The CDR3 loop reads CASSLASGSGGIYEQYF.

The CDR3 region is CSASSDRDSGNTIYF. The chain employs TRBV20-1 and TRBJ1-3; there is no DNA to check the TCRdb D call of TRBD1. This CDR3 contains 15 residues. Germline-derived CDR1 and CDR2 are DFQATT and SNEGSKA (reference sequence).